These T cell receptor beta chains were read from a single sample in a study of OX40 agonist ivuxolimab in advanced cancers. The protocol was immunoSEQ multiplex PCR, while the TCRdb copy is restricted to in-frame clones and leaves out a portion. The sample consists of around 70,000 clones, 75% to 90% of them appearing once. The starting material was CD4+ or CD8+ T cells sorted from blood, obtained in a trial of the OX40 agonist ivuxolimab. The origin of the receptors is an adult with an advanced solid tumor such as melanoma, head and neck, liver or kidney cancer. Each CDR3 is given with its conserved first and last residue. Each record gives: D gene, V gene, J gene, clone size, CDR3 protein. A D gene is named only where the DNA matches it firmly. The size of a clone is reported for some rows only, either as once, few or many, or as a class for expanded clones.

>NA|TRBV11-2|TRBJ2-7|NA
CASSLTTGYEQYF
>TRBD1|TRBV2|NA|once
CASSGGQGNEQYF
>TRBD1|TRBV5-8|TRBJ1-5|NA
CASSGQQGAHQPQHF
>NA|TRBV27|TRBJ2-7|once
CASSSGASYEQYF
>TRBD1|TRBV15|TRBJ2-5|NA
CATSRGGQGEETQYF
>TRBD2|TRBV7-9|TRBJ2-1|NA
CASSLWTSSNNEQFF
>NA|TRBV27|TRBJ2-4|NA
CASSLVEGTKNIQYF
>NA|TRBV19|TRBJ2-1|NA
CASSRTVNPIVSYNEQFF
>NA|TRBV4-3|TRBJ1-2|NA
CASSQDPAGKFNGYTF
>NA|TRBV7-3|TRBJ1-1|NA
CASSLTPGGNTEAFF
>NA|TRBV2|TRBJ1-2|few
CASSSFDSYGYTF
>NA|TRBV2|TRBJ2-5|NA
CASSGRPTLETQYF
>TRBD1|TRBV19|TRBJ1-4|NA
CASSINGQAAVRLFF
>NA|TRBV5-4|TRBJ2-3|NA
CASSPDWQNTDTQYF
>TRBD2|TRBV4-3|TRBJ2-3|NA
CASSPMTSGSTDTQYF
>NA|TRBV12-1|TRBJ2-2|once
CASSQRQVANTGELFF
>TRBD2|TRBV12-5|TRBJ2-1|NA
CASGFPGRGLSYNEQFF
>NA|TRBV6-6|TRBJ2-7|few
CASSYSQEQDEQYF
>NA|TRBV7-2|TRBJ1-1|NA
CASSLYPRNTEAFF
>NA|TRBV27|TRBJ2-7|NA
CASSLRGNEQYF
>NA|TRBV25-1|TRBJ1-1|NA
CASSDWVSGGANTEAFF
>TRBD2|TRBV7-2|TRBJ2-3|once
CASSTARTSEGSTDTQYF
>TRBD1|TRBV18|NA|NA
CASSPLQGNSYEQYF
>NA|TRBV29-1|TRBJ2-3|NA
CSVATDTQYF
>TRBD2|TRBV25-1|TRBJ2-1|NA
CASSLAGQYNEQFF
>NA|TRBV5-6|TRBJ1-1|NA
CASSLVWGQATEAFF
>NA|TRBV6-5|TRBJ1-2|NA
CASVHTTDGYTF
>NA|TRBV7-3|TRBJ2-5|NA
CASSPSALGTQYF
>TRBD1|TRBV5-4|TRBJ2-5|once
CASSSPGTGSQETQYF
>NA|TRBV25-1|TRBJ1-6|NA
CASSELTAINSPLHF
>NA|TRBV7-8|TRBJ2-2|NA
CASSAHTILGPNTGELFF
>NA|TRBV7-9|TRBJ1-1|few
CASSPAGGEAFF
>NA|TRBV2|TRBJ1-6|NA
CASSEGDTNSPLHF
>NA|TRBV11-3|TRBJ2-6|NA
CASSLALGDSGANVLTF
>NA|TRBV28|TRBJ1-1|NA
CASSSENTRVMAFF
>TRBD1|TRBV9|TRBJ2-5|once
CASSAPPGQGGETQYF
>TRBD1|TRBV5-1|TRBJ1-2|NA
CASSLETGKGGYTF
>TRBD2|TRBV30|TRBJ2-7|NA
CAWSVRGAGPTEQYF
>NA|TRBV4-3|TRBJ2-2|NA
CASSPEARGENTGELFF
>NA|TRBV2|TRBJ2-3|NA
CASSEAWQGSDTQYF
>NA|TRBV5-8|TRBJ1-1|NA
CASSLRGIRNTEAFF
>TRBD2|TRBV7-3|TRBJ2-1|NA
CASSQGTSGSSEQFF
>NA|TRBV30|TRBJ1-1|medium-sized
CAHRVNTEAFF
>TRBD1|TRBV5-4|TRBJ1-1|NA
CASSLGTESTEAFF
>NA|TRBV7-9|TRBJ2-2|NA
CASEKARGPNTGELFF
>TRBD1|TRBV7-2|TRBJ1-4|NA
CASSWTGGHFEKLFF
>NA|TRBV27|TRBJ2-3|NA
CASSFKRVTDTQYF
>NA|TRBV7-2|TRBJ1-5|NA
CASSLVRGELPSNQPQHF
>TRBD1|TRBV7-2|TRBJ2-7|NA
CASSLLTGGYEQYF
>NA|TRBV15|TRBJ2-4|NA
CATSRGSQNIQYF
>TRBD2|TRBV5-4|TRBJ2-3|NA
CASSLPGGTQYF
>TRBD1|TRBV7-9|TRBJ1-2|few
CASSQRDRGNYGYTF
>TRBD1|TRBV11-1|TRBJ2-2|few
CASSLARQGAGELFF
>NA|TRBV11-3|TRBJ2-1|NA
CASSLVQDTYNEQFF
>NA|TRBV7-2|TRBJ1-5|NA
CASSLDGTYSNQPQHF